Sequencing of this T cell receptor (beta chain) was carried out in a study of T cell repertoires in aging, cancer and after chemotherapy. The overall study: Donor ages fell into six groups from 30 or younger up to 70 or older. Study findings and constraints: Loss of evenness, beyond lost richness, contributed to age-related TCR diversity decline in cancer patients. Untreated cancer patients had significantly lower blood TCR diversity than age-matched healthy donors.

Rearranged V-D-J TRB sequences were amplified with a mixed TRB-A/B primer pool. TCRdb redid the calling of the multiplex PCR reads with MiXCR, one entry per CDR3 protein. The table has 10,000 to 12,000 distinct CDR3 sequences, about 31% seen once. The template was genomic DNA from peripheral blood, not RNA. V was shortened by 3 bases and J by 4 bases, with 4 bases between the two germline ends. This CDR3 has 13 residues. Germline lookup yields CDR1 ENHRY and CDR2 SYGVKD. A note on this clonotype: Its antigen is unknown.

The receptor was isolated from a human donor in good health. The J gene is TRBJ2-6, the V gene TRBV10-3; D is undetermined. Sequencing was carried out using blood. The CDR3 DNA sequence: TGTGCCATCAGTGAAACCGGGGCCAACGTCCTGACTTTC. This sequence encodes CAISETGANVLTF.